Reported below is one TCR beta chain. TCRdb's table, derived via immunoSEQ multiplex PCR, lists solely in-frame clones and lacks some. The data hold around 100,000 clones, with roughly 80% observed a single time. The CDR3 is made up of 15 amino acids. V was pared by 2 bases and J by 5 bases, with 16 bases between. Germline assignment: CDR1 MNHNY and CDR2 SVGAGI (reference sequence). The data were obtained in a study of blood T cell repertoires in COVID-19. The TCR sequence derives from a man aged 70-80 years with active or convalescent COVID-19. The sample comprised peripheral blood. The chain employs TRBV6-6 and TRBJ2-7; D may be TRBD1 (6 bases). DNA of the CDR3: TGTGCCAGCAGTTACGGAAGGGGGTCCCCCAACGAGCAGTACTTC. The encoded protein is CASSYGRGSPNEQYF.